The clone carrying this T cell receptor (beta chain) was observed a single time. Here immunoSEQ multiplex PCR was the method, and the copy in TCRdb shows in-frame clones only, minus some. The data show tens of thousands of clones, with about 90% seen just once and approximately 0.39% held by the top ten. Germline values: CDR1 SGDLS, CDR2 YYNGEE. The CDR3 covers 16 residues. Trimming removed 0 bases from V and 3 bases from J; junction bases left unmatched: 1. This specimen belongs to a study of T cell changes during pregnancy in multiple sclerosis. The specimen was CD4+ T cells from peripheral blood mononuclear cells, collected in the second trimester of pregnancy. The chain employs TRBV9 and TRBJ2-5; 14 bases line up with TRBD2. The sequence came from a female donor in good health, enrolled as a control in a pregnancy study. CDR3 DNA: TGTGCCAGCAGCGTAGGGACTAGCGGGGGGAAAGAGACCCAGTACTTC. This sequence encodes CASSVGTSGGKETQYF.